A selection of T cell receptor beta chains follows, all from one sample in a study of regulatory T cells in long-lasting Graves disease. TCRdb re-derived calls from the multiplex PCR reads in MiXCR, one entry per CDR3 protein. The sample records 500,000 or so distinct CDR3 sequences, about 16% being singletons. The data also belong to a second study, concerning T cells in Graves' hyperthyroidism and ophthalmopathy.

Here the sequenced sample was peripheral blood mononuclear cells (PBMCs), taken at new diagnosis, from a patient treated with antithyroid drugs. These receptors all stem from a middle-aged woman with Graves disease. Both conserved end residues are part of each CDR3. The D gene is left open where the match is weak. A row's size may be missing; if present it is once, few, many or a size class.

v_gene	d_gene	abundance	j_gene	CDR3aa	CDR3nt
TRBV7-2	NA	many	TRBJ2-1	CASSLGKLREQFF	TGTGCCAGCAGCTTAGGGAAGCTCCGGGAGCAGTTCTTC
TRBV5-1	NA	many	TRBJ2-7	CASSLVSGGLTYEQYF	TGCGCCAGCAGCTTGGTTTCCGGGGGCCTAACCTACGAGCAGTACTTC
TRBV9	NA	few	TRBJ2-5	CASSVQGSTETQYF	TGTGCCAGCAGCGTACAGGGTTCGACGGAGACCCAGTACTTC
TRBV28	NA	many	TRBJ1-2	CASKEDTAPYGYTF	TGTGCCAGCAAGGAGGACACAGCCCCCTATGGCTACACCTTC
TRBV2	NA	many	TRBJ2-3	CASTVTADTQYF	TGTGCCAGCACAGTGACCGCAGATACGCAGTATTTT
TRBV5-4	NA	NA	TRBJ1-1	CASSRAGGGNTEAFF	TGTGCCAGCAGCCGGGCCGGGGGTGGGAACACTGAAGCTTTCTTT
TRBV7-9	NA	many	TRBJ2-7	CASSSQGGAYEQYF	TGTGCCAGCAGCTCACAGGGGGGGGCCTACGAGCAGTACTTC
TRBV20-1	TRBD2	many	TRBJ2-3	CSAPAGGLASTDTQYF	TGCAGTGCCCCAGCGGGGGGACTAGCGTCCACAGATACGCAGTATTTT
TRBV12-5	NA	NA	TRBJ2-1	CASGLVGGVYSEQFF	TGTGCTAGTGGTTTGGTCGGCGGGGTGTATAGTGAGCAGTTCTTC
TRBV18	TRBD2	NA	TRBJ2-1	CASSPNAGEGNEQFF	TGTGCCAGCTCACCAAACGCGGGGGAGGGCAATGAGCAGTTCTTC
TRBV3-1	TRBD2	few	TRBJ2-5	CASSPSLSGGALETQYF	TGTGCCAGCAGCCCATCCCTTTCCGGGGGGGCCCTGGAGACCCAGTACTTC
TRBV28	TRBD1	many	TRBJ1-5	CASMSPTGGDGSNQPQHF	TGTGCCAGCATGAGCCCCACAGGGGGCGATGGAAGCAATCAGCCCCAGCATTTT
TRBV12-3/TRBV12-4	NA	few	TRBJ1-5	CASSLAPRPQHF	TGTGCCAGCAGTTTAGCCCCCCGGCCCCAGCATTTT
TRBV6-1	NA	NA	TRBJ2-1	CASIVNEQFF	TGTGCCAGCATCGTCAATGAGCAGTTCTTC
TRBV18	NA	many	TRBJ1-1	CASSLNGAEAFF	TGTGCCAGCTCACTAAACGGGGCTGAAGCTTTCTTT
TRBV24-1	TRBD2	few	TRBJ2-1	CATSDQRSSGGTNEQFF	TGTGCCACCAGTGACCAACGATCTAGCGGGGGGACCAATGAGCAGTTCTTC
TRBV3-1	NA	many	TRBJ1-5	CASSQATSNQPQHF	TGTGCCAGCAGCCAAGCGACCAGCAATCAGCCCCAGCATTTT
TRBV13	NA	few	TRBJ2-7	CASSQRRDEQYF	TGTGCCAGCAGCCAGCGCCGGGACGAGCAGTACTTC
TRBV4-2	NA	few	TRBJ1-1	CASSQGVLNTEAFF	TGTGCCAGCAGCCAAGGGGTCTTGAACACTGAAGCTTTCTTT
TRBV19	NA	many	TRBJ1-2	CASSTRQRPRRGYTF	TGTGCCAGTAGTACCCGACAGCGACCCAGGAGGGGCTACACCTTC
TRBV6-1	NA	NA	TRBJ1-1	CASTTGAGDTEAFF	TGTGCCAGCACCACCGGGGCCGGGGACACTGAAGCTTTCTTT
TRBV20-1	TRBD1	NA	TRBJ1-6	CSAIGQDSDNSPLHF	TGCAGTGCTATCGGACAGGACAGCGATAATTCACCCCTCCACTTT
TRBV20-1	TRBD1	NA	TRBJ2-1	CSAKSGTGFHEQFF	TGCAGTGCTAAATCCGGGACAGGGTTCCATGAGCAGTTCTTC
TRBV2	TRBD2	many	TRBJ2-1	CASSGLAGPEEQFF	TGTGCCAGCAGTGGACTAGCGGGGCCGGAGGAGCAGTTCTTC
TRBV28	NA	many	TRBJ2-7	CASMGSPSYEQYF	TGTGCCAGCATGGGAAGTCCCTCCTACGAGCAGTACTTC
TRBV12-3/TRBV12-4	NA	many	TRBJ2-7	CASSRLTEPPYEQYF	TGTGCCAGCAGCCGCCTCACGGAACCGCCCTACGAGCAGTACTTC
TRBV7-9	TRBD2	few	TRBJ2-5	CASSSLAGGETQYF	TGTGCCAGCAGCTCCCTAGCGGGGGGAGAGACCCAGTACTTC
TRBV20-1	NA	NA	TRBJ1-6	CSAREGSSYNSPLHF	TGCAGTGCTAGAGAGGGGAGCTCCTATAATTCACCCCTCCACTTT
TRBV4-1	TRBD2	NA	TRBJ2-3	CASSQTSSGGTDTQYF	TGCGCCAGCAGCCAAACTAGCAGCGGGGGCACAGATACGCAGTATTTT
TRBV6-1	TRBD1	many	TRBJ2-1	CASRHRTGSFNEQFF	TGTGCCAGCAGACACCGGACAGGGTCCTTCAATGAGCAGTTCTTC
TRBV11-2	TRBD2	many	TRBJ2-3	CASSPGSGGAATDTQYF	TGTGCCAGCAGCCCCGGGAGCGGGGGGGCCGCGACAGATACGCAGTATTTT
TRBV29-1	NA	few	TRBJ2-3	CSVDRGGRTDTQYF	TGCAGCGTTGATCGAGGGGGGCGCACAGATACGCAGTATTTT
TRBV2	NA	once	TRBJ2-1	CASRGLFGSYNEQFF	TGTGCCAGCCGAGGGCTATTCGGGAGCTACAATGAGCAGTTCTTC
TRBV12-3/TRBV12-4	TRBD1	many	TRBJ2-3	CASRNRGLVTDTQYF	TGTGCCAGCAGAAACAGGGGGCTCGTCACAGATACGCAGTATTTT
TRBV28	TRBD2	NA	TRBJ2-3	CASFSGGGKLDTQYF	TGTGCCTCCTTCAGTGGGGGGGGGAAGTTGGATACGCAGTATTTT
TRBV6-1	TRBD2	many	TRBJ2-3	CASKPPFPGLARIDTQYF	TGTGCCAGCAAACCCCCGTTCCCGGGACTAGCTCGCATAGATACGCAGTATTTT
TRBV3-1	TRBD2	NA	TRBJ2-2	CASSRTAGLASTGELFF	TGTGCCAGCAGCCGGACGGCTGGACTAGCGTCAACCGGGGAGCTGTTTTTT
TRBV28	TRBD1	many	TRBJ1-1	CASSFRAGGITEAFF	TGTGCCAGCAGTTTTAGGGCAGGGGGCATCACTGAAGCTTTCTTT
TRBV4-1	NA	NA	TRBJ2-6	CASSPRGSRSSGANVLTF	TGCGCCAGCAGCCCAAGGGGAAGTCGGTCGTCTGGGGCCAACGTCCTGACTTTC
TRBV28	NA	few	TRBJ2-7	CASSTPHEQYF	TGTGCCAGCAGCACTCCCCACGAGCAGTACTTC
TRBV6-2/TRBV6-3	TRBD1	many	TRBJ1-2	CASSDRGVGYTF	TGTGCCAGCAGTGACAGGGGGGTTGGCTACACCTTC
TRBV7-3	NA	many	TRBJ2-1	CASSLTREGNEQFF	TGTGCCAGCAGCTTAACGAGGGAAGGGAACGAGCAGTTCTTC
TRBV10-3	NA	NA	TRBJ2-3	CAISEGGGLGTDTQYF	TGTGCCATCAGTGAAGGAGGGGGCTTAGGCACAGATACGCAGTATTTT
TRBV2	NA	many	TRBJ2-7	CASSSGQPYEQYF	TGTGCCAGCAGTTCGGGACAACCCTACGAGCAGTACTTC
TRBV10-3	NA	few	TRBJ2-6	CATQNRVSGANVLTF	TGTGCCACCCAGAACAGGGTCTCCGGGGCCAACGTCCTGACTTTC
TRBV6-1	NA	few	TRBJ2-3	CASSSQLPGADTQYF	TGTGCCAGCAGTAGCCAATTGCCGGGAGCAGATACGCAGTATTTT